What follows are 3 T cell receptor beta chains derived from one specimen sequenced in a study of CD8+ T cells in alopecia areata. Extracted from the samples, RNA was reverse transcribed into cDNA to serve as the sequencing template. Repertoires were generated with immunoSEQ multiplex PCR, while TCRdb's copy carries only in-frame clones and drops some. The sample has 150,000 to 200,000 clones, 50% to 60% seen once. Material: CD4+ T cells sorted from blood. These receptors originate from a human donor in good health.

The chain uses TRBV2 and TRBJ1-1; possible D gene TRBD1, 6 bases. The germline V gene encodes CDR1 SNHLY and CDR2 FYNNEI. This CDR3 has 16 residues. Trimming pared 2 bases from V and 2 bases from J, leaving 15 bases between. CDR3 loop: CASSERSGATNTEAFF. The CDR3 coding sequence is TGTGCCAGCAGTGAAAGATCAGGGGCCACTAACACTGAAGCTTTCTTT.

The chain has TRBV25-1 and TRBJ1-1; D may be TRBD1 (5 bases). Trimming took 10 bases from V and 4 from J, leaving 19 bases between them. This CDR3 has 14 residues. Germline V lookup: CDR1 MGHDK, CDR2 SYGVNS. The CDR3 DNA sequence: TGTGCCACCCTGGGTCCAGGGCAGGTCACTGAAGCTTTCTTT. Its protein is CATLGPGQVTEAFF.

V is TRBV6-5 and J is TRBJ1-2; D possibly corresponds to TRBD1 (6 bases). Trimming took 5 bases from V and 2 from J, leaving 9 bases between them. Germline CDR1 reads MNHEY; CDR2 reads SVGAGI. There are 13 residues in the CDR3. CDR3: CASSDDRNYGYTF. For the CDR3, the DNA is TGTGCCAGCAGTGACGACAGGAACTATGGCTACACCTTC.